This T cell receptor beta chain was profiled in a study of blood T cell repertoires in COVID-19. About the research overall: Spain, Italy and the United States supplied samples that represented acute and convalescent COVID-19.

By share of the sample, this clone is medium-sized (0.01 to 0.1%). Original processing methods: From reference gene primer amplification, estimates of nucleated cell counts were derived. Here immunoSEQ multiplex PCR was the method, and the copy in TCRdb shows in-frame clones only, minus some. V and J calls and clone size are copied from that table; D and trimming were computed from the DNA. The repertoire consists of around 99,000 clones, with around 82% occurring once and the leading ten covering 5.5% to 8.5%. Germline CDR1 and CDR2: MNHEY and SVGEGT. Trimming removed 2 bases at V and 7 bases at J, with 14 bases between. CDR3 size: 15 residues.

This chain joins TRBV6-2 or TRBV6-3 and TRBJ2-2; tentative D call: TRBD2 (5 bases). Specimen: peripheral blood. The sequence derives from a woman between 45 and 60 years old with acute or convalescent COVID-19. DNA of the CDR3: TGTGCCAGCAGTTACCTCTTTGAGGCGGGCGGGGAGCTGTTTTTT. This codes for CASSYLFEAGGELFF.